Below, one TCR beta chain is given with its context. Its antigen is not known. The record originates from a study of STAT3 mutations in large granular lymphocyte leukemia. Repertoires were generated with immunoSEQ multiplex PCR, while TCRdb's copy carries only in-frame clones and drops some. The sample comprises 15,000 or so clones, 84% of which are singletons, and approximately 8.1% rests with the top ten. Study outcomes and limitations: Every T-cell large granular lymphocyte leukemia patient had at least one immunodominant TCR beta clonotype.

The CDR3 consists of 16 residues. Germline CDR1 reads SGHTS; CDR2 reads YDEGEE. Trimming pared 4 bases from V and 0 bases from J, leaving 15 bases between. This clonotype was sampled from a man aged 45 to 65 with T-cell large granular lymphocyte leukemia. Some clones in this sample may be carry-over from other donors' samples. This chain connects TRBV5-8 to TRBJ2-3; TRBD2 might be the D (6 bases). The sequencing sample was made of peripheral blood mononuclear cells. The CDR3 coding sequence is TGTGCCAGCAGCCTTGGGACGGGGGTTAGCACAGATACGCAGTATTTT. As protein: CASSLGTGVSTDTQYF.